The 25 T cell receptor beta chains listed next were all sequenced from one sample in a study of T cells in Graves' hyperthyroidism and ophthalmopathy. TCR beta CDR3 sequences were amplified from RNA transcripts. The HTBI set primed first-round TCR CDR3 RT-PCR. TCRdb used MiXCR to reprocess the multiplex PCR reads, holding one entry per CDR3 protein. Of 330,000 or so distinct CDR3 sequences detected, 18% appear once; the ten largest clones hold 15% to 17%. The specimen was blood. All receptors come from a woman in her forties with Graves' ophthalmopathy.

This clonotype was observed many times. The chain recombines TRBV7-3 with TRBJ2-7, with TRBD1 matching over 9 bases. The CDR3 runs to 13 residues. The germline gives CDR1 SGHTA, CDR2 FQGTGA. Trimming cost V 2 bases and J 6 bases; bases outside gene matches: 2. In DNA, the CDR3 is TGTGCCAGCAGCTTAGTGGACAGGGGCGAGCAGTACTTC. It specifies CASSLVDRGEQYF.

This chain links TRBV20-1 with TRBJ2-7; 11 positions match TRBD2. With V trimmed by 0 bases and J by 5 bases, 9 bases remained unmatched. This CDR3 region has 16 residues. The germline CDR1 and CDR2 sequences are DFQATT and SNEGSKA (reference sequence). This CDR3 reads CSARDSGRGGVNEQYF. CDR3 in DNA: TGCAGTGCTAGAGATAGCGGGAGGGGGGGGGTCAACGAGCAGTACTTC.

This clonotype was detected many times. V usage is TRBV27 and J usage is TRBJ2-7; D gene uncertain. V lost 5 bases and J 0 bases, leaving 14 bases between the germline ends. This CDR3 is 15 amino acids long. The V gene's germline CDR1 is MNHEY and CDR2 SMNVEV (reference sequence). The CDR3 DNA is TGTGCCAGCAGTAGGGTACCGAAGAGCTCCTACGAGCAGTACTTC. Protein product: CASSRVPKSSYEQYF.

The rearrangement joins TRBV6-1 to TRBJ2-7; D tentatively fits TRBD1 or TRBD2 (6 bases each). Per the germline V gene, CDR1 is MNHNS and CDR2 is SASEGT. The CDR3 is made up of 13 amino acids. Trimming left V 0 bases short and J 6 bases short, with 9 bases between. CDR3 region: CASSEAGGTEQYF. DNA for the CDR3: TGTGCCAGCAGTGAAGCGGGGGGCACCGAGCAGTACTTC.

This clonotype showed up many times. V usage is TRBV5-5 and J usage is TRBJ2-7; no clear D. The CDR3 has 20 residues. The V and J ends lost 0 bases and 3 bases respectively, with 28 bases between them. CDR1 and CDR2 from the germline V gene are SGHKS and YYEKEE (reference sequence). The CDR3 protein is CASSLVGYVSEKRLNYEQYF. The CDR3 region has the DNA TGTGCCAGCAGCTTGGTCGGTTACGTGTCAGAAAAAAGATTAAACTACGAGCAGTACTTC.

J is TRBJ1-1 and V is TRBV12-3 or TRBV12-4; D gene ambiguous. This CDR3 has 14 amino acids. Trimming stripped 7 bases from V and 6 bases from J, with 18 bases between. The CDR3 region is CASKPQGGLAEAFF. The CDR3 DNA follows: TGTGCCAGCAAACCACAAGGAGGCCTCGCTGAAGCTTTCTTT.

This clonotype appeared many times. CDR3: CASSLWGLGSHYEQYF. The CDR3 DNA sequence: TGTGCCAGCAGTTTATGGGGATTGGGTTCCCACTACGAGCAGTACTTC. This chain links TRBV28 with TRBJ2-7; D remains unclear. CDR3 length: 16 residues. V lost 0 bases and J 3 bases, leaving 15 bases between the germline ends. Per germline, CDR1 MDHEN and CDR2 SYDVKM.

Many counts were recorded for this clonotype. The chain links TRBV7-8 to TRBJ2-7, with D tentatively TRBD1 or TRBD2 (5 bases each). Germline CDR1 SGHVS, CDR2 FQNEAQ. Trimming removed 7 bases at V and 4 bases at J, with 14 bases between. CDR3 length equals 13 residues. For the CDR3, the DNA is TGTGCCAGCATGAGGGACGAGGGGTACGAGCAGTACTTC. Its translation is CASMRDEGYEQYF.

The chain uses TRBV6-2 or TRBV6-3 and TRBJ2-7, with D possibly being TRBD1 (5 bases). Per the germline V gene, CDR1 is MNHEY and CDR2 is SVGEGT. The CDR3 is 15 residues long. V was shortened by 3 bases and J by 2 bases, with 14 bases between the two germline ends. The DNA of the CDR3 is TGTGCCAGCAGTTATTCTCTTCCAGGGACCTACGAGCAGTACTTC. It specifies CASSYSLPGTYEQYF.

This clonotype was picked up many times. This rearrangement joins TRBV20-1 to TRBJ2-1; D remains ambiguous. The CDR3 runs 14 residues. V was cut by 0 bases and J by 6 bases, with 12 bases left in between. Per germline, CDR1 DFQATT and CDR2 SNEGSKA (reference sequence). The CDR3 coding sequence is TGCAGTGCTAGAGATATCGCGACTCTCAATGAGCAGTTCTTC. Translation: CSARDIATLNEQFF.

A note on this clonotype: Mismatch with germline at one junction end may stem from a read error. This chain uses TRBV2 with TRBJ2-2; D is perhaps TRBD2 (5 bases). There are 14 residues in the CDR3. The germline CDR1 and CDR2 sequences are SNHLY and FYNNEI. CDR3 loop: CASILARWAGELSF. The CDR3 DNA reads TGTGCCAGCATTCTGGCCAGGTGGGCCGGGGAGCTGTCTTTT.

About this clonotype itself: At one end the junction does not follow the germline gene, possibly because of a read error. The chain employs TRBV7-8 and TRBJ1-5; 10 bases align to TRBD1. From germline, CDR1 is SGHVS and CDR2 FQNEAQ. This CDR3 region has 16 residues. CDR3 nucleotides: TGTGCCATCAGCTCCAGACAGGGGGCAAGCGTTCAGCCCCAGCATTTT. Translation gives CAISSRQGASVQPQHF.

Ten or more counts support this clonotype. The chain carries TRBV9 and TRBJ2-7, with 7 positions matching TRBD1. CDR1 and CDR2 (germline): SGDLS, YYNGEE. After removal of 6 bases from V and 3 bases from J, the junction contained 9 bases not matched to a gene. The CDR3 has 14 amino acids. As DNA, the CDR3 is TGTGCCAGCACCCCCGGGACAGATCTCTACGAGCAGTACTTC. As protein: CASTPGTDLYEQYF.

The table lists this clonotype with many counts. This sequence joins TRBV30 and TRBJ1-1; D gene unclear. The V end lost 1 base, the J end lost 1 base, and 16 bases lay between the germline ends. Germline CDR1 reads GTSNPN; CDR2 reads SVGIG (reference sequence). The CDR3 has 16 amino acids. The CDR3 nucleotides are TGTGCCTGGAGTGCCCGAACCCGACGGGGGAACACTGAAGCTTTCTTT. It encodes CAWSARTRRGNTEAFF.

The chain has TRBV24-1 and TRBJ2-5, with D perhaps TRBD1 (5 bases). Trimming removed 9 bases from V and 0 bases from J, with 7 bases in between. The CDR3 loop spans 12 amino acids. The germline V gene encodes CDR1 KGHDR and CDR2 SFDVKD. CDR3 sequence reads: CATEDNQETQYF. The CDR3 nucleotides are TGTGCCACCGAGGACAACCAAGAGACCCAGTACTTC.

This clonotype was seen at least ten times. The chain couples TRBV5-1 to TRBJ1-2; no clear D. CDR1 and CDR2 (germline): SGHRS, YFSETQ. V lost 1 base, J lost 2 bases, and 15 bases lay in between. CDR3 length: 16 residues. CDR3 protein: CASSLIFGGSNYGYTF. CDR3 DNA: TGCGCCAGCAGCTTGATCTTCGGTGGGTCGAACTATGGCTACACCTTC.

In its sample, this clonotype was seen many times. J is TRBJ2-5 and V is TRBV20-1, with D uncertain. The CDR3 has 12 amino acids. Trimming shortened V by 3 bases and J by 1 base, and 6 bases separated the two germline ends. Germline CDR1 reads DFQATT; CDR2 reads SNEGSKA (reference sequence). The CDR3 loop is CSASGVQETQYF. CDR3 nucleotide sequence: TGCAGTGCTAGTGGTGTCCAAGAGACCCAGTACTTC.

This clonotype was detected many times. In DNA, the CDR3 is TGCGCCAGCAGCCAAGTAGGGGGTCAGCCCCAGCATTTT. Amino acid sequence: CASSQVGGQPQHF. The rearrangement uses TRBV4-1 and TRBJ1-5; possibly TRBD1 for D (6 bases). The ends were cut back, 1 base at V and 6 bases at J, with 7 bases in the middle. In germline, CDR1 is MGHRA, CDR2 YSYEKL. The CDR3 is made up of 13 amino acids.

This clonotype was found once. In nucleotides, the CDR3 is TGTGCCAGCAGTCCGGGGCCTAGCGGGAGTAAGACGACCCAGTACTTC. It encodes CASSPGPSGSKTTQYF. The chain recombines TRBV6-1 with TRBJ2-5; 10 positions agree with TRBD2. In germline, CDR1 is MNHNS, CDR2 SASEGT. The CDR3 length is 16 residues. The junction had 13 bases not matched to a gene; V was cut back by 5 bases and J by 7 bases.

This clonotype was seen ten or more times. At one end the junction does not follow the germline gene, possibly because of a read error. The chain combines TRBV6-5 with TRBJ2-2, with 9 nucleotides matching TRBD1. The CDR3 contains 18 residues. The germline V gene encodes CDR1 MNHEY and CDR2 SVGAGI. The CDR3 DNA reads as TGTACCAGCAATATGCCATCCGGGGGACAGGGGAACACCGGGGAGCTGTTTTTT. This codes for CTSNMPSGGQGNTGELFF.

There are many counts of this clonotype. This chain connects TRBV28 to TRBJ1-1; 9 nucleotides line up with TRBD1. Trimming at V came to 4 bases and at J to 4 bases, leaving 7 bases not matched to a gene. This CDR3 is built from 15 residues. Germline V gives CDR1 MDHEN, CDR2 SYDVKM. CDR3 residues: CASSSDRGRGTEAFF. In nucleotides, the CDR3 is TGTGCCAGCAGTTCGGACAGGGGTAGGGGCACTGAAGCTTTCTTT.

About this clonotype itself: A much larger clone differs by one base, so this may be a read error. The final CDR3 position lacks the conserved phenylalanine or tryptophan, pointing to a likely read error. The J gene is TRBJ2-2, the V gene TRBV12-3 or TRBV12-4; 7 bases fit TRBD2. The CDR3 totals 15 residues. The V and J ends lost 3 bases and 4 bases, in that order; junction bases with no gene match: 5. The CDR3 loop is CASSLTGGGTGELFL. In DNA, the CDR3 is TGTGCCAGCAGTTTGACGGGAGGCGGCACCGGGGAGCTGTTTCTT.

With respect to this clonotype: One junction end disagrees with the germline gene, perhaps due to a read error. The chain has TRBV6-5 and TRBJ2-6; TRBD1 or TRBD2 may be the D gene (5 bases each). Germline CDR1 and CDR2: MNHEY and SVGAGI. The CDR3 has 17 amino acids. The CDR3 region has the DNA TGTGCCAGCAGTTACTTCGGGGCGGCTTCTGGGGCCAACGTCCTGAGTTTC. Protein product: CASSYFGAASGANVLSF.

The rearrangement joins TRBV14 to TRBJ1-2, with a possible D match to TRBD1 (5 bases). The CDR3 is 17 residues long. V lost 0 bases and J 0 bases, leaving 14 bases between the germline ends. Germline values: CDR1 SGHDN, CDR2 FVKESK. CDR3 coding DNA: TGTGCCAGCAGCCAAGATAAGGGGTTCTCCACTAACTATGGCTACACCTTC. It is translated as CASSQDKGFSTNYGYTF.

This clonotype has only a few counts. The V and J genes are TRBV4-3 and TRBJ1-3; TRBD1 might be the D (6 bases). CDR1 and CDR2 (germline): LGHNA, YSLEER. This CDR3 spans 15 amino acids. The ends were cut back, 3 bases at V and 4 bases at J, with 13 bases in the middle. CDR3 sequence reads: CASSHNRVMGNTIYF. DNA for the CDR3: TGCGCCAGCAGCCACAACAGGGTTATGGGAAACACCATATATTTT.